A selection of T cell receptor beta chains follows, all from one sample in a study of OX40 agonist ivuxolimab in advanced cancers. The method was immunoSEQ multiplex PCR; TCRdb's version includes in-frame clones alone and lacks a portion of them. This sample has about 48,000 clones; around 90% occur once, and the top ten carry roughly 6.3%. Material: CD4+ or CD8+ T cells sorted from blood, obtained in a trial of the OX40 agonist ivuxolimab. The source is an adult with an advanced solid tumor such as melanoma, head and neck, liver or kidney cancer. CDR3s include the opening cysteine and the closing phenylalanine or tryptophan. D genes are given only for firm matches. Only some rows state a clone size, as once, few, many or a class for expanded clones.

>TRBJ1-1|17|.|TRBV5-1|.
TGCGCCAGCAGCTCGGGGAGGGAAGGTTGGGCGGGAACTGAAGCTTTCTTT
CASSSGREGWAGTEAFF
>TRBJ1-2|13|.|TRBV6-5|.
TGTGCCAGCAGTTACTCCGGAAACTATGGCTACACCTTC
CASSYSGNYGYTF
>TRBJ2-7|16|TRBD1|TRBV4-1|.
TGCGCCAGCAGCCATCCTATCCGAGACAGGGGTCACGAGCAGTACTTC
CASSHPIRDRGHEQYF
>TRBJ1-1|13|.|TRBV4-1|.
TGCGCCAGCGCGGAGGGGATGAACACTGAAGCTTTCTTT
CASAEGMNTEAFF
>TRBJ2-7|16|.|TRBV6-1|.
TGTGCCAGCAGTGTATCAGGACAGCGCGGCTCCTACGAGCAGTACTTC
CASSVSGQRGSYEQYF
>TRBJ2-7|15|.|TRBV5-6|.
TGTGCCAGCAGCTTAGGCGGGGGCGCCTCCTACGAGCAGTACTTC
CASSLGGGASYEQYF
>TRBJ2-1|15|TRBD2|TRBV28|.
TGTGCCAGCAGTTCCGGACTAGCGGGGGGGCATGAGCAGTTCTTC
CASSSGLAGGHEQFF
>TRBJ1-5|16|.|TRBV15|.
TGTGCCACCAGCAGACCCCTCGCGTCCCCCAATCAGCCCCAGCATTTT
CATSRPLASPNQPQHF
>TRBJ2-1|14|.|TRBV7-9|.
TGTGCCAGCAGCTTAGCGCCCGGGGGCGATGAGCAGTTCTTC
CASSLAPGGDEQFF
>TRBJ1-1|12|.|TRBV29-1|.
TGCAGCCTCCGGTTTGGTGCTACTGAAGCTTTCTTT
CSLRFGATEAFF
>TRBJ1-5|13|.|TRBV28|.
TGTGCCAGCAGGGGGAGGGGCGATCAGCCCCAGCATTTT
CASRGRGDQPQHF
>TRBJ1-5|15|.|TRBV7-8|.
TGTGCCAGCAGCACCGGAGTAGTTAGCAATCAGCCCCAGCATTTT
CASSTGVVSNQPQHF
>TRBJ2-1|12|.|TRBV7-9|.
TGTGCCAGCAGCCCGCCGCCAAATGAGCAGTTCTTC
CASSPPPNEQFF
>TRBJ2-1|14|.|TRBV7-2|.
TGTGCCAGCAGCTTCGGGACTTACTACAATGAGCAGTTCTTC
CASSFGTYYNEQFF
>TRBJ2-1|16|TRBD1|TRBV2|.
TGTGCCAGCAGTGACCCGGGACAGGGGGCGCTGAATGAGCAGTTCTTC
CASSDPGQGALNEQFF
>TRBJ2-3|17|.|TRBV5-6|.
TGTGCCAGCAGCTTGGCCATAGCGGAAGACACCACAGATACGCAGTATTTT
CASSLAIAEDTTDTQYF
>TRBJ2-5|18|TRBD2|TRBV14|.
TGTGCCAGCAGCCAAGGGACTAGCGGGACCTCTACCCGTGAGACCCAGTACTTC
CASSQGTSGTSTRETQYF
>TRBJ1-1|13|.|TRBV21-1|once
TGTGCCAGCAGCAAACCGACACCTACTGAAGCTTTCTTT
CASSKPTPTEAFF
>TRBJ2-7|11|.|TRBV10-1|.
TGCGCCAGCAGACCCACCTACGAGCAGTACTTC
CASRPTYEQYF
>TRBJ1-6|15|TRBD1|TRBV4-1|.
TGCGCCAGCAGCCAGGCGACAGGGGATAATTCACCCCTCCACTTT
CASSQATGDNSPLHF
>TRBJ1-6|15|TRBD1|TRBV7-9|.
TGTGCCAGCAGCCCGACAGGGGCCGGGAATTCACCCCTCCACTTT
CASSPTGAGNSPLHF
>TRBJ2-5|17|TRBD2|TRBV12-5|once
TGTGCTAGTGGTTTGGTACGGCTAGCGGGGGGGCAGGAGACCCAGTACTTC
CASGLVRLAGGQETQYF
>TRBJ2-2|16|.|TRBV4-2|.
TGTGCCAGCAGCCAAGAAGGAGGGTTGAACACCGGGGAGCTGTTTTTT
CASSQEGGLNTGELFF
>TRBJ1-2|13|.|TRBV19|once
TGTGCCAGTGAGCCAGGGGAGGCCTATGGCTACACCTTC
CASEPGEAYGYTF
>TRBJ2-3|14|TRBD1|TRBV29-1|.
TGCAGCGTTGATTCGGACAGGGTTGGTGATACGCAGTATTTT
CSVDSDRVGDTQYF
>TRBJ2-7|12|.|TRBV30|.
TGTGCCTGTGGGACCTTCTCCGACGAGCAGTACTTC
CACGTFSDEQYF
>TRBJ2-1|16|TRBD1|TRBV11-3|.
TGTGCCAGCAGCTTAGACCAGGGGGCTTCCTACAATGAGCAGTTCTTC
CASSLDQGASYNEQFF
>TRBJ2-3|17|.|TRBV4-1|.
TGCGCCAGCAGCCAAGATCCCCAGGGGTCCCTCACAGATACGCAGTATTTT
CASSQDPQGSLTDTQYF
>TRBJ2-1|15|TRBD2|TRBV11-2|.
TGTGCCAGCAGCTTCCCCCTAGCGGACGACAATGAGCAGTTCTTC
CASSFPLADDNEQFF